The 10 T cell receptor beta chains below all came from one sample that was sequenced in a study of a mutant IDH1 vaccine in newly diagnosed glioma. No antigens are known for them. Some clones are missing from TCRdb's copy, which holds only in-frame ones; the method was immunoSEQ multiplex PCR. The table records about 44,000 clones, approximately 90% of them present only once. The time point was: week 23, last vaccination. Alongside topical imiquimod, each dose of vaccine comprised 300 ug of mutant IDH1 20-mer peptide. This specimen consisted of PBMCs, obtained from a glioma patient whose treatment included an IDH1 peptide vaccine. Receptor source: a man in his forties or fifties with glioma.

V and J are TRBV5-8 and TRBJ1-1; 7 nucleotides line up with TRBD1. The CDR3 runs 16 residues. Looked up from germline, CDR1 is SGHTS and CDR2 is YDEGEE. V dropped 1 base and J dropped 3; count of bases not matched to a gene: 9. This chain's CDR3 is CASSLRGRGGYTEAFF. CDR3 DNA sequence: TGTGCCAGCAGCTTGAGGGGGCGCGGTGGGTACACTGAAGCTTTCTTT.

V gene TRBV10-3 combines with J gene TRBJ1-2; D remains ambiguous. The CDR3 is made up of 14 amino acids. Germline-derived CDR1 and CDR2 are ENHRY and SYGVKD. V was trimmed by 0 bases and J by 0 bases, leaving 5 bases between them. The CDR3 nucleotides read TGTGCCATCAGTGAGTCTCCGACTAACTATGGCTACACCTTC. Translated, it gives CAISESPTNYGYTF.

The chain employs TRBV5-1 and TRBJ2-6; D possibly corresponds to TRBD1 (6 bases). CDR1 SGHRS and CDR2 YFSETQ come from the germline V gene. The CDR3 consists of 16 residues. Deletions cut 2 bases from V and 2 bases from J, with 11 bases between. This CDR3 reads CASSFRGGTGANVLTF. CDR3 nucleotides: TGCGCCAGCAGCTTCCGAGGGGGAACTGGGGCCAACGTCCTGACTTTC.

The chain links TRBV6-1 to TRBJ1-2; D possibly corresponds to TRBD1 (6 bases). Germline V gene sequence: CDR1 MNHNS, CDR2 SASEGT. The CDR3 contains 12 residues. V lost 11 bases and J 6 bases, leaving 16 bases between the germline ends. CDR3 protein: CASYRGRDGYTF. The CDR3 region has the DNA TGTGCCTCATACCGGGGGCGGGATGGCTACACCTTC.

The chain is built from TRBV11-2 and TRBJ2-7; TRBD1 matches at 9 bases. The length of the CDR3 is 14 residues. The V and J ends lost 5 bases and 3 bases, in that order; junction bases with no gene match: 5. The germline V gene has CDR1 SGHAT and CDR2 FQNNGV. CDR3 nucleotides: TGTGCCAGCAGCCCTGGGACAGGGTTCTACGAGCAGTACTTC. This codes for CASSPGTGFYEQYF. The variable domain in full, completed from reference TRBV11-2 and TRBJ2-7, reads EAGVAQSPRYKIIEKRQSVAFWCNPISGHATLYWYQQILGQGPKLLIQFQNNGVVDDSQLPKDRFSAERLKGVDSTLKIQPAKLEDSAVYLCASSPGTGFYEQYFGPGTRLTVT.

This clone showed up just once. This sequence joins TRBV5-1 and TRBJ2-7; maybe TRBD2 (5 bases). V was shortened by 3 bases and J by 1 base, with 17 bases between the two germline ends. CDR1 and CDR2 from the germline V gene are SGHRS and YFSETQ. This CDR3 region has 16 residues. The CDR3 spells CASSWARGMRSYEQYF. CDR3 coding DNA: TGCGCCAGCAGCTGGGCCCGGGGTATGAGGTCCTACGAGCAGTACTTC.

The rearrangement uses TRBV28 and TRBJ1-1; D is ambiguous. Germline V CDR1 and CDR2: MDHEN, SYDVKM. CDR3 length: 11 residues. The V end lost 2 bases, the J end lost 6 bases, and 4 bases lay between the germline ends. The CDR3 loop reads CASSLAPEAFF. CDR3 sequence (DNA): TGTGCCAGCAGTTTAGCCCCTGAAGCTTTCTTT.

This clone was observed once. The rearrangement links TRBV5-1 to TRBJ2-4; 8 nucleotides align to TRBD2. CDR1 is SGHRS, CDR2 YFSETQ, per germline. Unmatched junction bases numbered 11, after V lost 3 bases and J lost 6 bases. The CDR3 covers 16 residues. CDR3 amino acids: CASSSGGGTERNIQYF. Written as DNA, the CDR3 is TGCGCCAGCAGCTCCGGGGGGGGCACCGAGAGAAACATTCAGTACTTC.

The V and J genes are TRBV7-9 and TRBJ2-5; D unresolved. In germline, CDR1 is SEHNR, CDR2 FQNEAQ (reference sequence). This CDR3 contains 14 residues. V lost 2 bases and J lost 2, with 9 bases in between. CDR3 residues: CASSLKQIQETQYF. CDR3 bases: TGTGCCAGCAGCTTAAAACAGATTCAAGAGACCCAGTACTTC.

The V and J genes are TRBV9 and TRBJ1-2; D uncertain. Germline assignment: CDR1 SGDLS and CDR2 YYNGEE. CDR3 size: 11 residues. The germline V and J ends were trimmed by 3 bases and 5 bases, with 5 bases remaining between them. The CDR3 reads CASSGFYGYTF. CDR3 bases: TGTGCCAGCAGCGGATTTTATGGCTACACCTTC.